The entry that follows covers one TCR beta chain sequence. This sample stems from a study of chemoradiotherapy in HPV16-positive cancers. The assay was immunoSEQ multiplex PCR, and TCRdb's table has in-frame clones only and misses some. This sample has about 12,000 clones, with 65% found just once. V shed 1 base and J shed 6 bases, with 13 bases lying between them. Looked up from germline, CDR1 is SGHTA and CDR2 is FQGNSA. CDR3 length: 15 amino acids. This rearrangement joins TRBV7-2 to TRBJ1-5; maybe TRBD1 (6 bases). The sequence derives from a human donor with HPV-associated anogenital cancer. This specimen was collected from a patient who underwent chemoradiotherapy. The CDR3 DNA reads TGTGCCAGCAGCTTAGACAGGGCCCTCGGTCAGCCCCAGCATTTT. Protein product: CASSLDRALGQPQHF. Supplemented by reference TRBV7-2 and TRBJ1-5, the full variable domain reads GAGVSQSPSNKVTEKGKDVELRCDPISGHTALYWYRQSLGQGLEFLIYFQGNSAPDKSGLPSDRFSAERTGGSVSTLTIQRTQQEDSAVYLCASSLDRALGQPQHFGDGTRLSIL.